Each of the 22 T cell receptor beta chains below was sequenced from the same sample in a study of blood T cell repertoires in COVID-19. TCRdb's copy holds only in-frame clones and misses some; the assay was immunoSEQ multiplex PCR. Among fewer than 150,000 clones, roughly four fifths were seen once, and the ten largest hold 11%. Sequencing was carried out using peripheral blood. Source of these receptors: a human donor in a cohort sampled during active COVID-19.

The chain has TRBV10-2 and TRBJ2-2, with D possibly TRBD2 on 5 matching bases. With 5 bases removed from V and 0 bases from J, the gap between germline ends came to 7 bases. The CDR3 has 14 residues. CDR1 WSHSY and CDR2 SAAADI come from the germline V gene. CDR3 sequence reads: CASSTGANTGELFF. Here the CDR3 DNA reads TGCGCCAGCAGTACCGGGGCGAACACCGGGGAGCTGTTTTTT.

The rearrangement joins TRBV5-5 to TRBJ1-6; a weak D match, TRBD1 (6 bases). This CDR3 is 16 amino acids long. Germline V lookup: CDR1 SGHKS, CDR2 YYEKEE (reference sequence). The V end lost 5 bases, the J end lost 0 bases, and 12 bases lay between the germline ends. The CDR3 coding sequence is TGTGCCAGCAGTCCAGGGGCAAGCTCCTATAATTCACCCCTCCACTTT. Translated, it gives CASSPGASSYNSPLHF.

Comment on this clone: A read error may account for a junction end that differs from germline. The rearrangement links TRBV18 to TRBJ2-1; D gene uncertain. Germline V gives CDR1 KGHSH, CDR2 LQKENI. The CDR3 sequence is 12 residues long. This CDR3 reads CASSPQLNEQFF. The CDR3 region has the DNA TGTGCCAGCTCTCCACAGCTCAATGAGCAGTTCTTC.

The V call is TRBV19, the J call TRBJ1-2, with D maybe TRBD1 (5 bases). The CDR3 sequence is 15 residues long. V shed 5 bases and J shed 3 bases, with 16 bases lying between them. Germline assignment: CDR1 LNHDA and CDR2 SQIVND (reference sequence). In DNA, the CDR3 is TGTGCCAGTAGTTCCCGGGGGAGGCTCGACTATGGCTACACCTTC. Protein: CASSSRGRLDYGYTF.

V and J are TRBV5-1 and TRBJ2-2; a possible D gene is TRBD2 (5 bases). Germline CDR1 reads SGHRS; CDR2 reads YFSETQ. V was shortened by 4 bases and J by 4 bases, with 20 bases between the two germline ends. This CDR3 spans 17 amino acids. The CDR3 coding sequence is TGCGCCAGCAGCCCAGCGGCCGGACTCCTGGGCACCGGGGAGCTGTTTTTT. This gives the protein CASSPAAGLLGTGELFF. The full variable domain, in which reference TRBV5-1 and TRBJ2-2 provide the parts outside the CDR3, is KAGVTQTPRYLIKTRGQQVTLSCSPISGHRSVSWYQQTPGQGLQFLFEYFSETQRNKGNFPGRFSGRQFSNSRSEMNVSTLELGDSALYLCASSPAAGLLGTGELFFGEGSRLTVL.

CDR3 amino acids: CASSYSTDTGEQYF. CDR3 sequence (DNA): TGTGCCAGCAGTTACTCGACGGATACGGGGGAGCAGTACTTC. The chain has TRBV6-5 and TRBJ2-7; D possibly corresponds to TRBD2 (5 bases). The CDR3 runs 14 residues. The ends were cut back, 0 bases at V and 7 bases at J, with 13 bases in the middle. The germline gives CDR1 MNHEY, CDR2 SVGAGI.

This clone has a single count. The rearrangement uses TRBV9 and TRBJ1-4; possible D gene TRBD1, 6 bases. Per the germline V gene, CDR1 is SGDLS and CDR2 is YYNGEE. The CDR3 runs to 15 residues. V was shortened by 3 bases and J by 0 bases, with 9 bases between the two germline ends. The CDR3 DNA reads TGTGCCAGCAGCGAGGGGGGGCCAACTAATGAAAAACTGTTTTTT. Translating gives CASSEGGPTNEKLFF.

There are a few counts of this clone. The CDR3 is CASSLVEGPQHF. For the CDR3, the DNA is TGTGCCAGCAGCTTAGTAGAGGGGCCCCAGCATTTT. The chain joins TRBV7-9 to TRBJ1-5; D remains ambiguous. Germline V lookup: CDR1 SEHNR, CDR2 FQNEAQ (reference sequence). CDR3 length: 12 residues. The germline V and J ends were trimmed by 1 base and 9 bases, with 7 bases remaining between them.

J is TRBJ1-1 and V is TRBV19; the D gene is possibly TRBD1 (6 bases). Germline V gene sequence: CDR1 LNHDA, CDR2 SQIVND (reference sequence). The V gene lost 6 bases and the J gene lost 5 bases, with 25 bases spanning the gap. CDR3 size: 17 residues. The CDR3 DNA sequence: TGTGCCAGTAGCTTCCGCCCGGCGGGGGCAACGGAGACTGAAGCTTTCTTT. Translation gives CASSFRPAGATETEAFF.

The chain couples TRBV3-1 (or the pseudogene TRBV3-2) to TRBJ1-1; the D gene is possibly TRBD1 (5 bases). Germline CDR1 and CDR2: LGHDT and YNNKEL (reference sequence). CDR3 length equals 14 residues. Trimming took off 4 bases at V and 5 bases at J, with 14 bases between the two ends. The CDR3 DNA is TGTGCCAGCAGCCGTAAGTTTCAGGGAACTGAAGCTTTCTTT. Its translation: CASSRKFQGTEAFF.

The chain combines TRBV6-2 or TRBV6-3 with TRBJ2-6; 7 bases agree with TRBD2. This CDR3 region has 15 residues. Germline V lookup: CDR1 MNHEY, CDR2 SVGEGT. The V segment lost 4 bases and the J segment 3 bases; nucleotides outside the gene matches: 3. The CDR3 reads CASSSERGGANVLTF. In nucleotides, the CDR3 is TGTGCCAGCAGTTCTGAGCGGGGTGGGGCCAACGTCCTGACTTTC.

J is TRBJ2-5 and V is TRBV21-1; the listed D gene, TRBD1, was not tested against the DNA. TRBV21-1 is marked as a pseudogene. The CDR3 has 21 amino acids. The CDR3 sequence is CASSRDRGGRGGAPAQETQYF. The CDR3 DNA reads TGTGCCAGCAGCCGGGACAGGGGAGGTCGAGGGGGAGCACCAGCCCAAGAGACCCAGTACTTC.

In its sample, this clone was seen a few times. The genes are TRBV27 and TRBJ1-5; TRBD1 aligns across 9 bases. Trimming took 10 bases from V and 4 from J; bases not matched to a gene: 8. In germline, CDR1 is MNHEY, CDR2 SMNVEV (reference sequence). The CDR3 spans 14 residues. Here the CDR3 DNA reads TGTGCCACCGCGGACAGGGGACCTAATCAGCCCCAGCATTTT. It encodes CATADRGPNQPQHF.

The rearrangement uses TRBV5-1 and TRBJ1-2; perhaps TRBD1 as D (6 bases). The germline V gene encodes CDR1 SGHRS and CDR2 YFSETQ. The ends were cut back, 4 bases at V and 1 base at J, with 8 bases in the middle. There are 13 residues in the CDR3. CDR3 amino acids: CASSGQSNYGYTF. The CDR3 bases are TGCGCCAGCAGCGGACAGAGTAACTATGGCTACACCTTC.

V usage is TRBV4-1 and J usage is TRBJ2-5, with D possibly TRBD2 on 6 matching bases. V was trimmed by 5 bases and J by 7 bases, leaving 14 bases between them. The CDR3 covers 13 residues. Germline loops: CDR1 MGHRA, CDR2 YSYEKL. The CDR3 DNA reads TGCGCCAGCAGCTCCGGGGGAAAGGGGACCCAGTACTTC. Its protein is CASSSGGKGTQYF.

The CDR3 DNA sequence: TGTGCCAGCAGTTCTATTCGATACAGCGGCTACACCTTC. Translated, it gives CASSSIRYSGYTF. J is TRBJ1-2 and V is TRBV11-2; D unresolved. The V and J ends lost 6 bases and 8 bases respectively, with 16 bases between them. Germline CDR1 is SGHAT and CDR2 is FQNNGV. This CDR3 comprises 13 residues.

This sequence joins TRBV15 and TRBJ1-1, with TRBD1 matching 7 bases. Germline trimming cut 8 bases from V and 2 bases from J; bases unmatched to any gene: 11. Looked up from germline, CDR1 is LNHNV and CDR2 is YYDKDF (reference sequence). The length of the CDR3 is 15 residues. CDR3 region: CATSSSRQGNTEAFF. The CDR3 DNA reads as TGTGCCACCTCATCATCTAGACAGGGTAACACTGAAGCTTTCTTT.

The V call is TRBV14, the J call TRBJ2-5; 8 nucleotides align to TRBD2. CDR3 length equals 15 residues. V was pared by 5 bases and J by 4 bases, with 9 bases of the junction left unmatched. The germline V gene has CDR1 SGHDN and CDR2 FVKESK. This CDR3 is CASSSQRGYGETQYF. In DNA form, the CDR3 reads TGTGCCAGCAGCTCACAGCGGGGGTACGGAGAGACCCAGTACTTC. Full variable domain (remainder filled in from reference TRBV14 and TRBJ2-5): EAGVTQFPSHSVIEKGQTVTLRCDPISGHDNLYWYRRVMGKEIKFLLHFVKESKQDESGMPNNRFLAERTGGTYSTLKVQPAELEDSGVYFCASSSQRGYGETQYFGPGTRLLVL.

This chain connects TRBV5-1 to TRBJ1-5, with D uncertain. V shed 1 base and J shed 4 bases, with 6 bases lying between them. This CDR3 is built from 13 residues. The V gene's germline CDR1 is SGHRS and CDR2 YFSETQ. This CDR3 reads CASSLSGNQPQHF. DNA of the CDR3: TGCGCCAGCAGCTTGTCAGGTAATCAGCCCCAGCATTTT.

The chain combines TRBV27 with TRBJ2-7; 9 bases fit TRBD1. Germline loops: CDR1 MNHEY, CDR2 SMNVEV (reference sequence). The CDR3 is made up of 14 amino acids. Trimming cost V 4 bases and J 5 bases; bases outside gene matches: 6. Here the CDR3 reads CASSSGTGFNEQYF. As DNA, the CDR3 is TGTGCCAGCAGTTCCGGGACAGGGTTCAACGAGCAGTACTTC.

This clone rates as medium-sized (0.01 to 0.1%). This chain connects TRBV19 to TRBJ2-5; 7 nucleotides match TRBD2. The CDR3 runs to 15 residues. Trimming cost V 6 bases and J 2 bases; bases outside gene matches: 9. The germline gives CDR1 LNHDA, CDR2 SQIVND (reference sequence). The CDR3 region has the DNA TGTGCCAGTAGCCCTTGGGCGGGGGAACAAGAGACCCAGTACTTC. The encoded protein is CASSPWAGEQETQYF.

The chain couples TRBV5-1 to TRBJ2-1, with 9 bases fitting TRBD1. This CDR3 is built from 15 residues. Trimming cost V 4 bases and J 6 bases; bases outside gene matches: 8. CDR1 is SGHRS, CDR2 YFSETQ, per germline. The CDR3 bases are TGCGCCAGCAGCGCCCAGGGACAGGGACGCAATGAGCAGTTCTTC. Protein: CASSAQGQGRNEQFF.